The sequence of this T cell receptor beta chain was determined in a study of shared clonotypes between healthy human individuals. Notes on the study in general: For naive CD4 cells, roughly 5.5% of clonotypes were shared across a handful of donors. Depth of sequencing was expected to influence donor clonotype sharing.

Terminally differentiated effector memory CD45RA+ cells were left out of the naive CD8 fraction, which was CD45RO-negative and positively selected for CCR7. Those who donated, Caucasian adults without exception, all lived in Nashville, Tennessee. Regarding this clone: The antigen is not known.

Sequenced by immunoSEQ multiplex PCR; TCRdb stores in-frame clones only, minus some. The table shows about 680,000 clones, with about 92% occurring only once. Germline values: CDR1 PRHDT, CDR2 FYEKMQ (reference sequence). The CDR3 is made up of 14 amino acids. V lost 2 bases to trimming and J lost 4 bases; unmatched junction nucleotides: 4. This receptor was taken from a young man in good health. This chain links TRBV13 with TRBJ2-7, with 8 positions matching TRBD2. Sequenced input: naive CD8+ T cells sorted from blood. For the CDR3, the DNA is TGTGCCAGCAGCTTAAGCGGGAGACTATACGAGCAGTACTTC. Amino acid sequence: CASSLSGRLYEQYF.